This note documents a single T cell receptor beta chain sequence. The CDR3 length is 14 residues. The V end lost 1 base, the J end lost 2 bases, and 12 bases lay between the germline ends. Germline loops: CDR1 DFQATT, CDR2 SNEGSKA (reference sequence). TCRdb reprocessed the RACE reads via MiXCR and lists one record per CDR3 protein. The sample holds tens of thousands of distinct CDR3 sequences; approximately 10% are singletons and the top ten take less than 2.5%. The data stem from a study of human T cells and chemical hapten exposure. Time point given: patch test 1, 2 weeks after DPC sensitization. Described treatment: therapeutic diphenylcyclopropenone sensitization with weekly scalp DPC. Total RNA came from unfractionated whole blood.

This sequence joins TRBV20-1 and TRBJ2-7, with D perhaps matching TRBD2 (5 bases). Source: whole blood, taken in connection with sensitization to the hapten diphenylcyclopropenone (DPC). The clonotype was recovered from a middle-aged man with alopecia areata. Some clones in this sample may be carry-over from other donors' samples. The CDR3 is CSARGPSSTYEQYF. The CDR3 bases are TGCAGTGCTAGAGGCCCTAGCAGTACCTACGAGCAGTACTTC.